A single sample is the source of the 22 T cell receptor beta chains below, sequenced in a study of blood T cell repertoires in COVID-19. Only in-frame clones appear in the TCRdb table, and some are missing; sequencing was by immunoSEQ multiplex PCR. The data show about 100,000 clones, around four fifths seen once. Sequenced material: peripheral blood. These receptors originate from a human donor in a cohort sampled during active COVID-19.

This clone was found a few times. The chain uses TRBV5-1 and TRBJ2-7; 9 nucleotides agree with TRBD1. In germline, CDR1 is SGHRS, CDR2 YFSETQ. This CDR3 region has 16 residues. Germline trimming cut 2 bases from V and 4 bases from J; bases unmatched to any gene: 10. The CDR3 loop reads CASSLEPGQGVYEQYF. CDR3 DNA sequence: TGCGCCAGCAGCTTAGAACCGGGACAGGGAGTATACGAGCAGTACTTC.

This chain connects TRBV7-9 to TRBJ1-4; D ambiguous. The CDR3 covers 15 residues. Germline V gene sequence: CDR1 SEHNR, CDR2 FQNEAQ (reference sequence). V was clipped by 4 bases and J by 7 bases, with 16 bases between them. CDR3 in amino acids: CASSSLGSASEKLFF. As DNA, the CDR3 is TGTGCCAGCAGCTCCCTCGGTTCTGCTAGTGAAAAACTGTTTTTT.

CDR3 in amino acids: CASSWQGRLQETQYF. Written as DNA, the CDR3 is TGTGCCAGCAGCTGGCAGGGGAGACTACAAGAGACCCAGTACTTC. The J gene is TRBJ2-5, the V gene TRBV7-8, with a possible D match to TRBD1 (6 bases). The V gene's germline CDR1 is SGHVS and CDR2 FQNEAQ. The CDR3 length is 15 residues. Between the trimmed V and J ends, which lost 4 bases and 2 bases, there was a span of 14 bases. Full variable domain (remainder filled in from reference TRBV7-8 and TRBJ2-5): GAGVSQSPRYKVAKRGQDVALRCDPISGHVSLFWYQQALGQGPEFLTYFQNEAQLDKSGLPSDRFFAERPEGSVSTLKIQRTQQEDSAVYLCASSWQGRLQETQYFGPGTRLLVL.

The CDR3 loop reads CASSPDPGLAGGIYNEQFF. CDR3 nucleotide sequence: TGTGCCAGCAGCCCCGACCCGGGACTAGCGGGGGGGATCTACAATGAGCAGTTCTTC. This chain uses TRBV14 with TRBJ2-1; 16 bases line up with TRBD2. With V trimmed by 4 bases and J by 3 bases, 9 bases remained unmatched. The CDR3 length is 19 residues. The germline V gene has CDR1 SGHDN and CDR2 FVKESK. The whole variable domain, filled in from reference TRBV14 and TRBJ2-1, reads EAGVTQFPSHSVIEKGQTVTLRCDPISGHDNLYWYRRVMGKEIKFLLHFVKESKQDESGMPNNRFLAERTGGTYSTLKVQPAELEDSGVYFCASSPDPGLAGGIYNEQFFGPGTRLTVL.

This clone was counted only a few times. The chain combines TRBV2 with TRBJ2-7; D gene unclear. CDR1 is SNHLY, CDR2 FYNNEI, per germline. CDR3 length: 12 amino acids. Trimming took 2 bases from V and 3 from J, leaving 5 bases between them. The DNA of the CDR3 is TGTGCCAGCAGTGAAACTTACTACGAGCAGTACTTC. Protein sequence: CASSETYYEQYF.

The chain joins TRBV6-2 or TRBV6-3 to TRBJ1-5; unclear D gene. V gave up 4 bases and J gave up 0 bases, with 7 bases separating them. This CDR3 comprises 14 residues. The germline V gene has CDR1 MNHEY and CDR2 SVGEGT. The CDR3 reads CASSWAASNQPQHF. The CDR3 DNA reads TGTGCCAGCAGTTGGGCAGCTAGCAATCAGCCCCAGCATTTT.

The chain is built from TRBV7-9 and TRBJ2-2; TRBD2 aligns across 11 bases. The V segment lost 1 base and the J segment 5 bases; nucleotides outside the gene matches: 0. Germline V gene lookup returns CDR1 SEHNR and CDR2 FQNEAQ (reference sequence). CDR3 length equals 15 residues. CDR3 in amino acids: CASSLGLAGTGELFF. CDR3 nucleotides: TGTGCCAGCAGCTTAGGACTAGCGGGGACCGGGGAGCTGTTTTTT.

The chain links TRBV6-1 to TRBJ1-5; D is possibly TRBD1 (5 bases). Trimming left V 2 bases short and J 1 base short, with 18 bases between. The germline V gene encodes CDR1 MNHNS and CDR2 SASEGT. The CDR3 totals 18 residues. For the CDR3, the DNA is TGTGCCAGCAGTGAATTCGGGGGTCGGGGACTAAGCAATCAGCCCCAGCATTTT. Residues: CASSEFGGRGLSNQPQHF.

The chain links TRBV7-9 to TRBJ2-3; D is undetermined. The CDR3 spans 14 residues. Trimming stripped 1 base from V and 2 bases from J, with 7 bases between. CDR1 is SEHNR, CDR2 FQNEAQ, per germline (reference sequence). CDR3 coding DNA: TGTGCCAGCAGCTTAGACAGCCCCACAGATACGCAGTATTTT. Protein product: CASSLDSPTDTQYF.

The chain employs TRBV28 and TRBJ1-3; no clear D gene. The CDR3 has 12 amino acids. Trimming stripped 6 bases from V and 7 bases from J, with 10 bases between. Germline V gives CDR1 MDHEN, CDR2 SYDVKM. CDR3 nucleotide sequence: TGTGCCAGCAGCGTACTCGGGAACACCATATATTTT. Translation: CASSVLGNTIYF.

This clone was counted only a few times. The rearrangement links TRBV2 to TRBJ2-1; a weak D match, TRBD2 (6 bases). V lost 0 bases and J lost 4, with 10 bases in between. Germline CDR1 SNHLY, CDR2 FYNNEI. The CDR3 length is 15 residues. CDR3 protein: CASSEAKRVYNEQFF. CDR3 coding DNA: TGTGCCAGCAGTGAAGCCAAGCGGGTTTACAATGAGCAGTTCTTC.

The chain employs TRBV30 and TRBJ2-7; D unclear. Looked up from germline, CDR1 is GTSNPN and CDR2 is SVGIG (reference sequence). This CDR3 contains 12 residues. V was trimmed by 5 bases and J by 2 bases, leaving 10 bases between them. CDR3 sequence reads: CAWEDMAYEQYF. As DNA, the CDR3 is TGTGCCTGGGAAGACATGGCCTACGAGCAGTACTTC.

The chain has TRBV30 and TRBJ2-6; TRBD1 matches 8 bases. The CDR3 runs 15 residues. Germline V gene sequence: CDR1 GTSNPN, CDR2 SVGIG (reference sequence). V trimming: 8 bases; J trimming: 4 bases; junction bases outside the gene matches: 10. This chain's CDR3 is CATRTGWDGANVLTF. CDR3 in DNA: TGTGCCACAAGGACAGGGTGGGACGGGGCCAACGTCCTGACTTTC.

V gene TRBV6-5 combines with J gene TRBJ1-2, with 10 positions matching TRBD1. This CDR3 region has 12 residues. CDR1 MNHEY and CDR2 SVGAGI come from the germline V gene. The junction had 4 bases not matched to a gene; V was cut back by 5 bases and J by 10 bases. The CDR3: CASSQDRGVYTF. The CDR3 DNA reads TGTGCCAGCAGTCAGGACAGGGGGGTCTACACCTTC.

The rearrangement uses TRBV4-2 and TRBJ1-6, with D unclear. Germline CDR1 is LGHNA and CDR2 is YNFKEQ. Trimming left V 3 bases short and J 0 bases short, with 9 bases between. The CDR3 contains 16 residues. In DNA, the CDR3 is TGTGCCAGCAGCCAGAGCCCTAGCTCCTATAATTCACCCCTCCACTTT. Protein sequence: CASSQSPSSYNSPLHF.

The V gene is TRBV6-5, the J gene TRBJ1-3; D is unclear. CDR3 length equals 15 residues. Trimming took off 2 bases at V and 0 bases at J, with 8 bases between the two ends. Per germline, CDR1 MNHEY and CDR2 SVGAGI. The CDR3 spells CASSYAKSSGNTIYF. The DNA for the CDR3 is TGTGCCAGCAGTTACGCGAAAAGCTCTGGAAACACCATATATTTT.

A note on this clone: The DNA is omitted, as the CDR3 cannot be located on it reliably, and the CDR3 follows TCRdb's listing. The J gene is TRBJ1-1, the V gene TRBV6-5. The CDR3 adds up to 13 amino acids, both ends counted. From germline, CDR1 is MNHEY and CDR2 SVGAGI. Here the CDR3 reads CASSSSVESEAFF.

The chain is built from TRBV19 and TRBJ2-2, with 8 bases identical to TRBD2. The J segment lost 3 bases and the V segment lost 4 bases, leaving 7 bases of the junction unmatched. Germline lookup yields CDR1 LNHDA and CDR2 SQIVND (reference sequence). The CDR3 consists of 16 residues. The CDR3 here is CASSSGGTTYTGELFF. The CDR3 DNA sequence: TGTGCCAGTAGTAGCGGGGGGACCACCTACACCGGGGAGCTGTTTTTT.

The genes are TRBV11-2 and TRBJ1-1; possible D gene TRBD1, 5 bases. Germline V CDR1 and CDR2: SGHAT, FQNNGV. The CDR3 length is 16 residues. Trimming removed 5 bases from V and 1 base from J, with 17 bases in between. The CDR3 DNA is TGTGCCAGCAGCAATAGACCCCAGGGCGGGAACACTGAAGCTTTCTTT. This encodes CASSNRPQGGNTEAFF.

The CDR3 DNA reads as TGTGCCAGCAGCTTGGACCGGGACAGGCCGACCACTGAAGCTTTCTTT. Protein: CASSLDRDRPTTEAFF. This chain joins TRBV7-9 and TRBJ1-1; 8 bases map to TRBD1. The CDR3 consists of 16 residues. The V gene end was trimmed by 3 bases and the J gene end by 4 bases; junction bases not matched to a gene: 10. CDR1 SEHNR and CDR2 FQNEAQ come from the germline V gene (reference sequence). Supplemented by reference TRBV7-9 and TRBJ1-1, the full variable domain reads DTGVSQNPRHKITKRGQNVTFRCDPISEHNRLYWYRQTLGQGPEFLTYFQNEAQLEKSRLLSDRFSAERPKGSFSTLEIQRTEQGDSAMYLCASSLDRDRPTTEAFFGQGTRLTVV.

The CDR3 loop reads CASSPKGGVNIQYF. In DNA, the CDR3 is TGTGCCAGCAGCCCGAAAGGGGGAGTGAACATTCAGTACTTC. J is TRBJ2-4 and V is TRBV5-4; the D gene is possibly TRBD1 (6 bases). The CDR3 covers 14 residues. CDR1 SGHNT and CDR2 YYREEE come from the germline V gene (reference sequence). Trimming removed 4 bases at V and 7 bases at J, with 15 bases between.

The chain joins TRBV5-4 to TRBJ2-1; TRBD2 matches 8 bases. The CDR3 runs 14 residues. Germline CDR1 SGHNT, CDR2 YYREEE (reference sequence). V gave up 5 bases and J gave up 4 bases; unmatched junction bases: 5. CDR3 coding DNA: TGTGCCAGCAGTACACTAGCGGCATACAATGAGCAGTTCTTC. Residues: CASSTLAAYNEQFF.